Presented here are 9 T cell receptor beta chains from one specimen sequenced in a study of T cells after yellow fever vaccination. TCRdb used MiXCR to reprocess the 5' RACE reads, holding one entry per CDR3 protein. The sample carries 150,000 or so distinct CDR3 sequences, around 9% recorded once. The material sequenced was CD8+ T cells sorted from PBMCs, taken 45 days after the yellow fever booster vaccination. The source is a man between 18 and 29 years old who received the YFV17D yellow fever vaccine.

This sequence joins TRBV12-3 or TRBV12-4 and TRBJ2-6; D is perhaps TRBD1 (6 bases). Between the trimmed V and J ends, which lost 5 bases and 0 bases, there was a span of 11 bases. The CDR3 runs to 16 residues. CDR3 amino acids: CASSTTGYSGANVLTF. The CDR3 region has the DNA TGTGCCAGCAGTACGACAGGTTACTCTGGGGCCAACGTCCTGACTTTC.

The sample holds a few counts of this clonotype. The junction departs from germline at one end; a sequencing error may be responsible. The V and J genes are TRBV5-4 and TRBJ2-3, with TRBD2 as a possible D gene (5 bases). CDR3 size: 16 residues. Germline assignment: CDR1 SGHNT and CDR2 YYREEE (reference sequence). CDR3 coding DNA: TGTGCCAGCAGCTTGGTAGTCGGTGCTAGCACAGATACGCAATATTTT. Translating it yields CASSLVVGASTDTQYF.

At least ten counts were recorded for this clonotype. V gene TRBV6-1 combines with J gene TRBJ2-4; D possibly corresponds to TRBD1 (7 bases). Trimming removed 7 bases from V and 3 bases from J, with 25 bases in between. The V gene's germline CDR1 is MNHNS and CDR2 SASEGT. The CDR3 runs 18 residues. The CDR3 sequence: CASKTTGEVLIVKNIQYF. In DNA, the CDR3 is TGTGCCAGCAAGACCACAGGGGAGGTTCTTATAGTCAAAAACATTCAGTACTTC.

CDR3 bases: TGTGCCAGCAGACACGGGGGCTACGAGCAGTACGTC. This translates into CASRHGGYEQYV. V and J are TRBV11-2 and TRBJ2-7, with TRBD2 as a possible D gene (6 bases). CDR3 length equals 12 residues. The ends were cut back, 6 bases at V and 3 bases at J, with 9 bases in the middle. CDR1 is SGHAT, CDR2 FQNNGV, per germline.

The V gene is TRBV2, the J gene TRBJ2-7; 7 nucleotides align to TRBD1. The germline V gene encodes CDR1 SNHLY and CDR2 FYNNEI. The CDR3 is 14 residues long. J lost 7 bases, V lost 3 bases, and 9 bases had no gene match. The CDR3 DNA reads TGTGCCAGCAGTGAGGTGACAGGGTTGGAAGAGCAGTACGTC. Protein product: CASSEVTGLEEQYV.

The genes are TRBV27 and TRBJ2-5, with 8 bases that match TRBD1. The CDR3 has 15 amino acids. The germline V gene has CDR1 MNHEY and CDR2 SMNVEV (reference sequence). The J segment lost 5 bases and the V segment lost 6 bases, leaving 11 bases of the junction unmatched. The CDR3 here is CASSQQGALTETQYF. The CDR3, as DNA: TGTGCCAGCAGCCAGCAGGGGGCCCTTACGGAGACCCAGTACTTC.

This clonotype was counted a few times. The rearrangement links TRBV5-1 to TRBJ1-4; 7 nucleotides match TRBD1. CDR3 length: 15 amino acids. Losses at the gene ends were 2 bases for V and 8 bases for J; bases not matched to a gene: 9. The germline gives CDR1 SGHRS, CDR2 YFSETQ. The DNA for the CDR3 is TGCGCCAGCAGCTTCAATGACAGGGTGGGAGAAAAACTGTTTTTT. It encodes CASSFNDRVGEKLFF.

This clonotype was detected ten times or more. The chain joins TRBV25-1 to TRBJ2-3, with 13 positions matching TRBD2. In germline, CDR1 is MGHDK, CDR2 SYGVNS. CDR3 length: 18 amino acids. Trimming at V came to 1 base and at J to 3 bases, leaving 7 bases not matched to a gene. The CDR3, as DNA: TGTGCCAGCAGTGAATTCTACGGGACTAGCGGGGATACAGATACGCAGTATTTT. Its translation: CASSEFYGTSGDTDTQYF.

This clonotype turned up a few times. The rearrangement joins TRBV6-1 to TRBJ1-4; D unclear. Germline CDR1 and CDR2: MNHNS and SASEGT. Between the trimmed V and J ends, which lost 5 bases and 3 bases, there was a span of 16 bases. The CDR3 runs to 16 residues. This chain's CDR3 is CASSYLTGTANEKLFF. CDR3 in DNA: TGTGCCAGCAGTTACCTAACCGGTACGGCTAATGAAAAACTGTTTTTT.